This passage covers 11 T cell receptor beta chains from one sample sequenced in a study of cytomegalovirus exposure and HLA in healthy donors. Primers: 60 Vbeta forward and 13 Jbeta reverse. The assay was immunoSEQ multiplex PCR, and TCRdb's table has in-frame clones only and misses some. The sample yields 150,000 or so clones, more than 75% seen once. The sample comprised PBMCs. These receptors all stem from a man aged 50-59 years in good health and CMV-seronegative.

This clone was recorded only once. The chain recombines TRBV2 with TRBJ2-1; 9 bases are a match to TRBD2. The V and J ends lost 3 bases and 6 bases, in that order; junction bases with no gene match: 3. Germline-derived CDR1 and CDR2 are SNHLY and FYNNEI. The length of the CDR3 is 14 residues. The CDR3 DNA reads as TGTGCCAGCAGTGAGCGGGAGGGCCTCAATGAGCAGTTCTTC. Its protein product is CASSEREGLNEQFF.

The chain employs TRBV6-1 and TRBJ1-1; D not certain. Germline CDR1 and CDR2: MNHNS and SASEGT. Trimming cost V 5 bases and J 6 bases, with 16 bases left between them. This CDR3 contains 14 residues. This CDR3 is CASSTEWGDAEAFF. In nucleotides, the CDR3 is TGTGCCAGCAGTACCGAATGGGGAGATGCTGAAGCTTTCTTT.

To note about this clone: A junction end diverges from the germline sequence, so it may reflect a read error. This chain joins TRBV19 and TRBJ1-2; D remains unclear. Germline lookup yields CDR1 LNHDA and CDR2 SQIVND (reference sequence). This CDR3 region has 15 residues. As DNA, the CDR3 is TGTGCCAGTAGAATAGACATAGCCTCATCGGATGGCTACACCTTC. Translating gives CASRIDIASSDGYTF.

The chain joins TRBV7-9 to TRBJ2-3; 9 bases are shared with TRBD2. V shed 9 bases, J shed 1 base, and the junction held 5 bases outside the gene matches. The germline gives CDR1 SEHNR, CDR2 FQNEAQ (reference sequence). This CDR3 has 14 residues. CDR3 in amino acids: CARAGGGGTDTQYF. The CDR3 coding sequence is TGTGCCAGAGCGGGAGGAGGCGGCACAGATACGCAGTATTTT.

V usage is TRBV7-2 and J usage is TRBJ1-1; tentative D call: TRBD1 (5 bases). This CDR3 is built from 13 residues. Germline loops: CDR1 SGHTA, CDR2 FQGNSA. Trimming took off 2 bases at V and 4 bases at J, with 8 bases between the two ends. Here the CDR3 reads CASSLPGSTEAFF. CDR3 coding DNA: TGTGCCAGCAGCTTACCAGGGTCCACTGAAGCTTTCTTT.

V gene TRBV2 combines with J gene TRBJ1-2; 9 bases agree with TRBD1. The length of the CDR3 is 14 residues. CDR1 SNHLY and CDR2 FYNNEI come from the germline V gene. J lost 7 bases, V lost 8 bases, and 11 bases had no gene match. This CDR3 reads CASAIPGQGFGYTF. The CDR3 nucleotides read TGTGCCAGCGCCATCCCGGGACAGGGCTTTGGCTACACCTTC.

The chain carries TRBV11-2 and TRBJ2-5; 14 nucleotides align to TRBD2. V lost 5 bases to trimming and J lost 5 bases; unmatched junction nucleotides: 4. Germline V gene sequence: CDR1 SGHAT, CDR2 FQNNGV. The CDR3 loop spans 15 amino acids. The CDR3 DNA follows: TGTGCCAGCAGCCCCCGACTAGCGGGAGGGGAGACCCAGTACTTC. Protein: CASSPRLAGGETQYF.

V usage is TRBV28 and J usage is TRBJ2-1; 8 bases match TRBD2. The CDR3 is made up of 19 amino acids. Germline-derived CDR1 and CDR2 are MDHEN and SYDVKM. Trimming removed 3 bases from V and 3 bases from J; junction bases left unmatched: 16. CDR3 in amino acids: CASSFRGLAGRTVYNEQFF. The DNA of the CDR3 is TGTGCCAGCAGTTTTCGGGGTCTAGCGGGCCGAACCGTCTACAATGAGCAGTTCTTC.

This sequence joins TRBV11-2 and TRBJ1-4, with D unclear. Germline CDR1 and CDR2: SGHAT and FQNNGV. This CDR3 comprises 14 residues. Trimming removed 5 bases from V and 5 bases from J, with 12 bases in between. The CDR3, as DNA: TGTGCCAGCAGCCTACTTTCAGCGAATGAAAAACTGTTTTTT. It yields the protein CASSLLSANEKLFF.

This sequence joins TRBV19 and TRBJ1-2, with 8 bases matching TRBD1. The V and J ends lost 8 bases and 4 bases, in that order; junction bases with no gene match: 9. In germline, CDR1 is LNHDA, CDR2 SQIVND (reference sequence). The CDR3 length is 14 residues. The CDR3 spells CASRSTGALYGYTF. The CDR3 nucleotides are TGTGCCAGTCGATCGACAGGGGCTCTCTATGGCTACACCTTC.

The chain combines TRBV19 with TRBJ2-2; 7 bases match TRBD1. The CDR3 loop spans 16 amino acids. The germline V gene encodes CDR1 LNHDA and CDR2 SQIVND (reference sequence). The V and J ends lost 5 bases and 5 bases, in that order; junction bases with no gene match: 11. Here the CDR3 DNA reads TGTGCCAGTAGTCTAGGGGGCAGGTTGAGGACCGGGGAGCTGTTTTTT. This translates into CASSLGGRLRTGELFF.